This entry lists 23 T cell receptor beta chains sequenced from one sample in a study of blood T cells in healthy people across ages. Next came a second PCR, run for roughly 6 to 11 cycles, which used a sample-barcoded 5' primer along with a J-beta primer mix. TCRdb ran MiXCR on the 5' RACE reads and lists one entry per CDR3 protein. The data show 550,000 to 800,000 distinct CDR3 sequences, about 32% seen once. The sequencing input was blood. These receptors originate from a woman at least 80 years old in good health.

This clonotype appeared a few times. A much larger clone lies a single base off, so this may be a read error. V usage is TRBV9 and J usage is TRBJ2-7; D perhaps matches TRBD1 (5 bases). The CDR3 covers 16 residues. Trimming stripped 4 bases from V and 6 bases from J, with 23 bases between. Germline values: CDR1 SGDLS, CDR2 YYNGEE. The CDR3, as DNA: TGTGCCAGCAGCCCCGTGGGAATAGTGGGGCTTGGCGAGCAGTACTTC. As protein: CASSPVGIVGLGEQYF.

As to this clonotype: One junction end disagrees with the germline gene, perhaps due to a read error. V and J are TRBV19 and TRBJ2-3, with D perhaps assigned TRBD1 or TRBD2 (7 bases each). Germline V gene sequence: CDR1 LNHDA, CDR2 SQIVND (reference sequence). The length of the CDR3 is 15 residues. CDR3 protein: CGSSLGGGGTDTQYF. As DNA, the CDR3 is TGTGGCAGTAGCCTGGGAGGGGGCGGCACAGATACGCAGTATTTT.

The V and J genes are TRBV5-1 and TRBJ2-7; D possibly corresponds to TRBD2 (5 bases). The J call could be wrong; TRBJ2-5 is a better fit for the DNA end. Germline V CDR1 and CDR2: SGHRS, YFSETQ. CDR3 length: 14 amino acids. CDR3 loop: CATTPGVGTETQYF. In DNA, the CDR3 is TGCGCCACCACTCCCGGGGTCGGTACAGAGACCCAGTACTTC.

This clonotype was found many times. This chain uses TRBV27 with TRBJ1-6; D is uncertain. The germline gives CDR1 MNHEY, CDR2 SMNVEV (reference sequence). V was cut by 8 bases and J by 0 bases, with 11 bases left in between. CDR3 size: 15 residues. CDR3 in DNA: TGTGCCAGCCTCGACCAGAGCTCCTATAATTCACCCCTCCACTTT. As protein: CASLDQSSYNSPLHF.

This chain uses TRBV28 with TRBJ2-2, with 10 nucleotides matching TRBD1. V trimming: 5 bases; J trimming: 3 bases; junction bases outside the gene matches: 6. Germline V gene data show CDR1 as MDHEN and CDR2 as SYDVKM. The CDR3 spans 16 residues. CDR3: CASSPADRGDTGELFF. CDR3 DNA: TGTGCCAGCAGTCCCGCGGACAGGGGGGACACCGGGGAGCTGTTTTTT.

There are many counts of this clonotype. The gene calls are TRBV5-1 and TRBJ2-7; no firm D call. The V and J ends lost 3 bases and 0 bases respectively, with 13 bases between them. In germline, CDR1 is SGHRS, CDR2 YFSETQ. This CDR3 region has 15 residues. This chain's CDR3 is CASSSLRSSSYEQYF. The DNA for the CDR3 is TGCGCCAGCAGCTCCCTCCGGTCGAGCTCCTACGAGCAGTACTTC.

This clonotype showed up many times. The gene calls are TRBV12-3 or TRBV12-4 and TRBJ2-7; D possibly matches TRBD1 or TRBD2 (5 bases each). V lost 4 bases to trimming and J lost 6 bases, with 13 bases between them. The CDR3 covers 13 residues. The CDR3 protein is CASSSGPGLEQYF. DNA of the CDR3: TGTGCCAGCAGTTCGGGACCGGGTCTCGAGCAGTACTTC.

The CDR3 nucleotides read TGTGCCAGCAACAGCAGACTAGCGGGGACAGATACGCAGTATTTT. It yields the protein CASNSRLAGTDTQYF. The chain uses TRBV28 and TRBJ2-3, with TRBD2 matching 11 bases. Germline CDR1 and CDR2: MDHEN and SYDVKM. This CDR3 contains 15 residues. Losses at the gene ends were 7 bases for V and 3 bases for J; bases not matched to a gene: 6.

Many counts were recorded for this clonotype. This chain links TRBV25-1 with TRBJ2-5; D is undetermined. Germline values: CDR1 MGHDK, CDR2 SYGVNS. The CDR3 is made up of 14 amino acids. V lost 3 bases, J lost 1 base, and 9 bases lay in between. This CDR3 reads CASSDSLLQETQYF. The CDR3 region has the DNA TGTGCCAGCAGTGACAGCCTCCTCCAAGAGACCCAGTACTTC. The whole variable domain, filled in from reference TRBV25-1 and TRBJ2-5, reads EADIYQTPRYLVIGTGKKITLECSQTMGHDKMYWYQQDPGMELHLIHYSYGVNSTEKGDLSSESTVSRIRTEHFPLTLESARPSHTSQYLCASSDSLLQETQYFGPGTRLLVL.

This clonotype came up a few times. The chain uses TRBV20-1 and TRBJ1-1; TRBD1 matches 7 bases. The V gene's germline CDR1 is DFQATT and CDR2 SNEGSKA (reference sequence). The CDR3 has 14 amino acids. The J segment lost 6 bases and the V segment lost 5 bases, leaving 12 bases of the junction unmatched. The CDR3 spells CSAPGGARDAEAFF. The CDR3 nucleotides read TGCAGTGCTCCAGGGGGGGCCAGGGATGCTGAAGCTTTCTTT.

The chain has TRBV20-1 and TRBJ2-7, with 8 bases that match TRBD2. The V gene's germline CDR1 is DFQATT and CDR2 SNEGSKA (reference sequence). The CDR3 spans 14 residues. DNA of the CDR3: TGCGGTGTTGTCCGAGGGACTAGCTCCTACGAGCAGTACTTC. Protein product: CGVVRGTSSYEQYF.

Regarding this clonotype: A much larger clone is a single base away; this may be a read error. The V gene is TRBV9, the J gene TRBJ2-1; D remains unclear. This CDR3 has 15 residues. Germline V gene data show CDR1 as SGDLS and CDR2 as YYNGEE. In DNA, the CDR3 is TGTGCCAGCAGCGTAGCTGGTCGGACCTACGATGAGCAGTTCTTC. Protein product: CASSVAGRTYDEQFF. The full variable domain, with the rest looked up from reference TRBV9 and TRBJ2-1, is DSGVTQTPKHLITATGQRVTLRCSPRSGDLSVYWYQQSLDQGLQFLIQYYNGEERAKGNILERFSAQQFPDLHSELNLSSLELGDSALYFCASSVAGRTYDEQFFGPGTRLTVL.

The chain carries TRBV6-5 and TRBJ1-5; tentatively, D is TRBD1 (5 bases). The germline gives CDR1 MNHEY, CDR2 SVGAGI. V lost 0 bases to trimming and J lost 7 bases, with 10 bases between them. CDR3 length equals 14 residues. Here the CDR3 reads CASSYSRGAQPQHF. The DNA of the CDR3 is TGTGCCAGCAGTTACTCGCGGGGCGCGCAGCCCCAGCATTTT.

This clonotype has a count of ten or more. The chain joins TRBV24-1 to TRBJ2-1, with 13 bases aligning to TRBD2. The V gene end was trimmed by 4 bases and the J gene end by 13 bases; junction bases not matched to a gene: 9. This CDR3 comprises 15 residues. Germline V CDR1 and CDR2: KGHDR, SFDVKD. CDR3 loop: CATSDSMGLAGKQFF. In nucleotides, the CDR3 is TGTGCCACCAGTGACTCCATGGGACTAGCGGGGAAACAGTTCTTC.

This clonotype was seen a handful of times. The chain has TRBV28 and TRBJ2-1; 7 nucleotides match TRBD1. With V trimmed by 8 bases and J by 0 bases, 10 bases remained unmatched. Germline V gene data show CDR1 as MDHEN and CDR2 as SYDVKM. This CDR3 is built from 16 residues. The DNA of the CDR3 is TGTGCCAGCTCCATAGGGGGCTTTAGCTCCTACAATGAGCAGTTCTTC. Protein product: CASSIGGFSSYNEQFF.

This clonotype has at least ten counts. This rearrangement joins TRBV19 to TRBJ2-7; 7 positions match TRBD2. The germline V gene has CDR1 LNHDA and CDR2 SQIVND (reference sequence). This CDR3 spans 16 amino acids. Trimming took 6 bases from V and 2 from J; bases not matched to a gene: 13. The CDR3 here is CASSTGLPPRPYEQYF. CDR3 DNA: TGTGCCAGTAGCACGGGACTACCTCCTAGACCCTACGAGCAGTACTTC.

In its sample, this clonotype was seen many times. The genes are TRBV6-6 and TRBJ2-7; D is possibly TRBD1 (6 bases). This CDR3 is 14 amino acids long. Deletions cut 0 bases from V and 3 bases from J, with 9 bases between. Germline V gene sequence: CDR1 MNHNY, CDR2 SVGAGI (reference sequence). The CDR3 protein is CASSYSTGNYEQYF. The CDR3 nucleotides read TGTGCCAGCAGTTACTCTACAGGGAACTACGAGCAGTACTTC.

The sample holds many counts of this clonotype. The chain couples TRBV7-6 to TRBJ2-4, with D unresolved. With 4 bases removed from V and 0 bases from J, the gap between germline ends came to 4 bases. The germline V gene encodes CDR1 SGHVS and CDR2 FNYEAQ. The CDR3 length is 13 residues. The CDR3, as DNA: TGTGCCAGCAGCTCAGGAGCCAAAAACATTCAGTACTTC. It is translated as CASSSGAKNIQYF.

This clonotype is a singleton in its sample. This may stem from a read error, because a much larger clone lies one nucleotide away. The chain links TRBV3-1 to TRBJ2-1; perhaps TRBD2 as D (6 bases). There are 16 residues in the CDR3. V lost 0 bases and J lost 13, with 22 bases in between. The germline V gene encodes CDR1 LGHDT and CDR2 YNNKEL (reference sequence). CDR3 DNA: TGTGCCAGCAGCCAAGAAGGGTGGCTAGCTCGGGAGACCCAGTTCTTC. Protein sequence: CASSQEGWLARETQFF.

This sequence joins TRBV6-1 and TRBJ2-3, with 10 nucleotides matching TRBD2. From germline, CDR1 is MNHNS and CDR2 SASEGT. CDR3 size: 14 residues. V lost 6 bases to trimming and J lost 2 bases; unmatched junction nucleotides: 2. In DNA, the CDR3 is TGTGCCAGCAGAGCGGGGGGGATCACAGATACGCAGTATTTT. Protein product: CASRAGGITDTQYF.

This clonotype was observed a handful of times. The rearrangement uses TRBV7-9 and TRBJ1-5; TRBD1 might be the D (6 bases). V was clipped by 5 bases and J by 3 bases, with 17 bases between them. The CDR3 totals 16 residues. Germline values: CDR1 SEHNR, CDR2 FQNEAQ (reference sequence). CDR3 residues: CASSPQGQLPNQPQHF. In DNA, the CDR3 is TGTGCCAGCAGCCCCCAAGGACAGTTGCCCAATCAGCCCCAGCATTTT.

The gene calls are TRBV20-1 and TRBJ2-1, with TRBD2 matching 8 bases. Trimming cost V 1 base and J 7 bases; bases outside gene matches: 12. Germline V gene sequence: CDR1 DFQATT, CDR2 SNEGSKA (reference sequence). This CDR3 is built from 16 residues. The CDR3 nucleotides read TGCAGTGCTAGAGGACTAGCGCTCCCGTCGGGGAATGAGCAGTTCTTC. This gives the protein CSARGLALPSGNEQFF.

The CDR3 region has the DNA TGTGCCAGCAGAACGGGACTAGGGAGCAATGAGCAGTTCTTC. Its translation is CASRTGLGSNEQFF. This chain uses TRBV6-6 with TRBJ2-1; 8 nucleotides agree with TRBD2. The CDR3 runs to 14 residues. With 6 bases clipped from V and 6 bases from J, the junction kept 7 bases outside the gene matches. Germline V gene sequence: CDR1 MNHNY, CDR2 SVGAGI (reference sequence).